This is a list of T cell receptor beta chains from one sample in a study of T cells expressing NK-cell markers. From the 5' RACE reads, TCRdb lists one entry per CDR3 protein and no DNA. This repertoire includes about 460,000 distinct CDR3 sequences. The sequenced material came from blood T cells: a sorted CD56 or NKG2C T cell subset, CD4+ or CD8+ T cells, or bulk PBMC T cells (not recorded which). Receptors originate from a woman aged 50 to 60 in good health. Both conserved end residues are part of each CDR3.

j_call: TRBJ2-5; v_call: TRBV6-6; cdr3_aa: CASSSPGLAARGTQYF
j_call: TRBJ2-4; v_call: TRBV15; cdr3_aa: CATSRQGGTSGNIQYF
j_call: TRBJ2-2; v_call: TRBV24-1; cdr3_aa: CATSDPAGTGELFF
j_call: TRBJ2-3; v_call: TRBV20-1; cdr3_aa: CSARDASGGPAGTQYF
j_call: TRBJ2-2; v_call: TRBV5-1; cdr3_aa: CASSKTSGSRDTGELFF
j_call: TRBJ2-1; v_call: TRBV11-3; cdr3_aa: CASSRGLWSSYNEQFF
j_call: TRBJ1-4; v_call: TRBV27; cdr3_aa: CASSSTPTGKNEKLFF
j_call: TRBJ2-1; v_call: TRBV11-2; cdr3_aa: CASSLDGLGQFF
j_call: TRBJ2-1; v_call: TRBV5-1; cdr3_aa: CASSLGARNDEQFF
j_call: TRBJ2-3; v_call: TRBV20-1; cdr3_aa: CSGLTTSDTQYF
j_call: TRBJ2-7; v_call: TRBV10-2; cdr3_aa: CASARDHRGEQYF
j_call: TRBJ2-5; v_call: TRBV6-7; cdr3_aa: CASSQTGPPGETQYF
j_call: TRBJ1-2; v_call: TRBV9; cdr3_aa: CASSHRTGGNYGYTF
j_call: TRBJ2-2; v_call: TRBV11-3; cdr3_aa: CASTPDRVTGELFF
j_call: TRBJ1-2; v_call: TRBV7-6; cdr3_aa: CASSLETVDYGYTF
j_call: TRBJ2-3; v_call: TRBV2; cdr3_aa: CASSDRVGRTQYF
j_call: TRBJ1-4; v_call: TRBV6-6; cdr3_aa: CASRPDLANEKLFF
j_call: TRBJ1-5; v_call: TRBV4-2; cdr3_aa: CASSQAGGGDNQPQHF
j_call: TRBJ2-5; v_call: TRBV6-2/TRBV6-3; cdr3_aa: CASARAGKQETQYF
j_call: TRBJ2-1; v_call: TRBV29-1; cdr3_aa: CSAPLAGNNNEQFF
j_call: TRBJ2-1; v_call: TRBV10-3; cdr3_aa: CAIRIEAATYNEQFF
j_call: TRBJ2-3; v_call: TRBV20-1; cdr3_aa: CSAASSAQTDTQYF
j_call: TRBJ2-2; v_call: TRBV5-1; cdr3_aa: CASSLVRGGTGELFF
j_call: TRBJ2-5; v_call: TRBV6-5; cdr3_aa: CASSYSSGLETQYF
j_call: TRBJ2-7; v_call: TRBV4-2; cdr3_aa: CASSHEISGRAYEQYF
j_call: TRBJ2-1; v_call: TRBV27; cdr3_aa: CASSMLGARAHNEQFF
j_call: TRBJ2-1; v_call: TRBV6-5; cdr3_aa: CASIPRESGNEQFF
j_call: TRBJ2-1; v_call: TRBV27; cdr3_aa: CASSLGGTVTTYNEQFF
j_call: TRBJ2-5; v_call: TRBV6-1; cdr3_aa: CASSEAGFKRETQYF
j_call: TRBJ2-3; v_call: TRBV5-1; cdr3_aa: CASSLAQARLSRTDTQYF
j_call: TRBJ1-3; v_call: TRBV20-1; cdr3_aa: CSAPNGGAGNTIYF
j_call: TRBJ1-1; v_call: TRBV7-9; cdr3_aa: CASSSDLEAFF
j_call: TRBJ2-1; v_call: TRBV6-4; cdr3_aa: CASSELGGRQFF
j_call: TRBJ1-2; v_call: TRBV6-5; cdr3_aa: CASSRDRVSGYTF
j_call: TRBJ2-1; v_call: TRBV5-1; cdr3_aa: CASSAEGGTRYNEQFF
j_call: TRBJ2-3; v_call: TRBV30; cdr3_aa: CAWEAGDTQYF
j_call: TRBJ2-2; v_call: TRBV21-1; cdr3_aa: CASAGLRTGELFF
j_call: TRBJ2-7; v_call: TRBV20-1; cdr3_aa: CSASQGASGSFEQYF
j_call: TRBJ2-1; v_call: TRBV2; cdr3_aa: CASSERDSRNEQFF
j_call: TRBJ1-2; v_call: TRBV12-3/TRBV12-4; cdr3_aa: CASSLAKISGYGYTF
j_call: TRBJ2-1; v_call: TRBV11-1; cdr3_aa: CASSHRGGEQFF
j_call: TRBJ2-1; v_call: TRBV10-3; cdr3_aa: CAISAREGPNEQFF
j_call: TRBJ2-2; v_call: TRBV5-5; cdr3_aa: CASITPSRNTGELFF
j_call: TRBJ2-2; v_call: TRBV6-1; cdr3_aa: CASSYMGGVATGELFF
j_call: TRBJ2-7; v_call: TRBV12-5; cdr3_aa: CASDSSGTMHYEQYF
j_call: TRBJ1-4; v_call: TRBV6-1; cdr3_aa: CASTEGITNEKLFF
j_call: TRBJ2-3; v_call: TRBV7-3; cdr3_aa: CASRGLDRDRGTDTQYF
j_call: TRBJ2-5; v_call: TRBV20-1; cdr3_aa: CSADRGAGETQYF
j_call: TRBJ1-2; v_call: TRBV29-1; cdr3_aa: CSVEAGTVYGYTF
j_call: TRBJ2-2; v_call: TRBV10-1; cdr3_aa: CASSEVLGSTGELFF
j_call: TRBJ2-3; v_call: TRBV24-1; cdr3_aa: CATSDLQFKSGTTDTQYF